The rows below give T cell receptor beta chains drawn from one sample of a study of blood T cell repertoires in COVID-19. Generated by immunoSEQ multiplex PCR, the TCRdb table keeps only in-frame clones and is missing some. The sample carries hundreds of thousands of clones, 80% to 90% recorded once. Sequencing used peripheral blood. These receptors originate from a woman in her 30s with COVID-19, enrolled during active disease. CDR3s include the opening cysteine and the closing phenylalanine or tryptophan. The D gene is left open where the match is weak. The listing skips clone size in some rows; elsewhere it reads once, few, many or a size class.

>NA|NA|TRBV27|TRBJ2-1
CASKRRGNEQFF
TGTGCCAGCAAGCGCCGGGGGAATGAGCAGTTCTTC
>NA|NA|TRBV5-1|TRBJ2-1
CASSLRERSYNEQFF
TGCGCCAGCAGCTTGCGGGAGAGGTCCTACAATGAGCAGTTCTTC
>NA|NA|TRBV4-3|TRBJ2-2
CASSQVMGELFF
TGCGCCAGCAGCCAAGTAATGGGGGAGCTGTTTTTT
>NA|once|TRBV7-2|TRBJ1-2
CASSLDGLNNYGYTF
TGTGCCAGCAGCTTAGACGGTCTGAACAACTATGGCTACACCTTC
>NA|NA|TRBV5-5|TRBJ1-1
CASSRAIQSGTEAFF
TGTGCCAGCAGCCGCGCGATACAGTCCGGCACTGAAGCTTTCTTT
>NA|NA|TRBV3-1/TRBV3-2|TRBJ2-1
CASKSPSSYNEQFF
TGTGCCAGCAAAAGCCCTAGCTCCTACAATGAGCAGTTCTTC
>TRBD1|NA|TRBV24-1|TRBJ1-5
CATSDPQGTGEGQPQHF
TGTGCCACCAGTGACCCACAGGGGACAGGGGAAGGTCAGCCCCAGCATTTT
>TRBD2|NA|TRBV4-3|TRBJ2-2
CASSQDWSSGANTGELFF
TGCGCCAGCAGCCAAGATTGGTCTAGCGGCGCGAACACCGGGGAGCTGTTTTTT
>NA|NA|TRBV10-3|TRBJ1-2
CAISESGGPVAYGYTF
TGTGCCATCAGTGAGTCGGGTGGGCCCGTGGCCTATGGCTACACCTTC
>NA|NA|TRBV6-5|TRBJ2-2
CASSQMGGNTGELFF
TGTGCCAGCAGCCAGATGGGGGGGAACACCGGGGAGCTGTTTTTT
>TRBD2|NA|TRBV5-1|TRBJ2-1
CASSRTSGRPVHEQFF
TGCGCCAGCAGCCGGACTAGCGGGAGGCCTGTCCATGAGCAGTTCTTC
>NA|NA|TRBV5-1|TRBJ2-2
CASSLEGLNTGELFF
TGCGCCAGCAGCTTGGAGGGACTGAACACCGGGGAGCTGTTTTTT
>TRBD2|NA|TRBV6-1|TRBJ2-3
CASSEAGGRAWTDTQYF
TGTGCCAGCAGTGAAGCAGGCGGGAGGGCCTGGACAGATACGCAGTATTTT
>NA|NA|TRBV7-9|TRBJ1-6
CASSLGWGQDSPLHF
TGTGCCAGCAGCTTAGGTTGGGGACAAGATTCACCCCTCCACTTT
>NA|NA|TRBV6-5|TRBJ1-1
CASRRQNEAFF
TGTGCCAGCAGACGACAGAATGAAGCTTTCTTT
>TRBD2|NA|TRBV29-1|TRBJ2-3
CSAEGGNTDTQYF
TGCAGCGCCGAGGGAGGGAACACAGATACGCAGTATTTT
>NA|NA|TRBV15|TRBJ2-2
CATSRDLGGTGNTGELFF
TGTGCCACCAGCAGAGATCTGGGGGGGACAGGGAACACCGGGGAGCTGTTTTTT
>NA|NA|TRBV5-4|TRBJ1-2
CASSLEFGLRGHGYTF
TGTGCCAGCAGCTTAGAGTTCGGTCTACGTGGGCATGGCTACACCTTC
>TRBD2|once|TRBV4-2|TRBJ2-1
CASVAGGVSYNEQFF
TGTGCCAGCGTCGCGGGGGGGGTCTCCTACAATGAGCAGTTCTTC
>TRBD1|NA|TRBV27|TRBJ1-2
CASSLRQGSNYGYTF
TGTGCCAGCAGTTTGAGACAGGGTTCTAACTATGGCTACACCTTC
>TRBD1|NA|TRBV28|TRBJ1-2
CASSLWGQGQGVDYGYTF
TGTGCCAGCAGTTTATGGGGCCAGGGACAGGGGGTTGACTATGGCTACACCTTC
>NA|NA|TRBV11-3|TRBJ2-1
CASSSDGSSNEQFF
TGTGCCAGCAGCTCTGACGGGAGCAGCAATGAGCAGTTCTTC
>NA|NA|TRBV6-2/TRBV6-3|TRBJ2-1
CASSALQFSRVYGEQFF
TGTGCCAGCAGCGCGCTTCAGTTCAGCAGGGTGTACGGTGAGCAGTTCTTC
>TRBD2|NA|TRBV5-1|TRBJ2-1
CASSLAGGNEQFF
TGCGCCAGCAGCTTGGCGGGAGGAAATGAGCAGTTCTTC
>NA|NA|TRBV9|TRBJ1-1
CASSPVGGSGTEAFF
TGTGCCAGCAGCCCAGTGGGGGGATCGGGAACTGAAGCTTTCTTT
>TRBD2|NA|TRBV4-1|TRBJ2-1
CASATTSAGYYNEQFF
TGCGCCAGCGCCACAACTTCAGCGGGGTACTACAATGAGCAGTTCTTC
>TRBD1|few|TRBV5-4|TRBJ1-3
CASSDRDAGNTIYF
TGTGCCAGCAGCGACAGGGACGCCGGAAACACCATATATTTT
>NA|NA|TRBV5-1|TRBJ1-6
CASSLASGIDYNSPLHF
TGCGCCAGCAGCTTAGCCTCAGGGATCGATTATAATTCACCCCTCCACTTT
>NA|NA|TRBV9|TRBJ1-1
CASTPGGHDTEAFF
TGTGCCAGCACCCCCGGGGGGCACGACACTGAAGCTTTCTTT
>NA|NA|TRBV6-2/TRBV6-3|TRBJ2-6
CASSRYSSGANVLTF
TGTGCCAGCAGTCGATACAGCTCTGGGGCCAACGTCCTGACTTTC
>NA|few|TRBV7-2|TRBJ1-2
CASSTYPRGALRSSYGYTF
TGTGCCAGCAGCACCTACCCGCGGGGGGCGCTTAGGTCATCCTATGGCTACACCTTC
>NA|NA|TRBV6-5|TRBJ1-1
CASSYSMNTEAFF
TGTGCCAGCAGTTACAGCATGAACACTGAAGCTTTCTTT
>NA|NA|TRBV5-5|TRBJ2-5
CASSLASPVQETQYF
TGTGCCAGCAGCTTGGCTTCGCCAGTCCAAGAGACCCAGTACTTC
>NA|NA|TRBV29-1|TRBJ1-2
CSVERGPNYGYTF
TGCAGCGTTGAACGGGGTCCTAACTATGGCTACACCTTC
>NA|NA|TRBV5-4|TRBJ1-2
CASSLGTPDTYGYTF
TGTGCCAGCAGCTTGGGAACACCGGACACCTATGGCTACACCTTC
>NA|NA|TRBV9|TRBJ2-6
CASSVEWRPYSGANVLTF
TGTGCCAGCAGCGTAGAATGGCGGCCGTACTCTGGGGCCAACGTCCTGACTTTC
>NA|few|TRBV7-7|TRBJ2-2
CASSLGGPNTGELFF
TGTGCTAGCAGCTTGGGGGGACCGAACACCGGGGAGCTGTTTTTT
>NA|NA|TRBV7-2|TRBJ2-1
CASSLAPDSYNEQFF
TGTGCCAGCAGCTTGGCCCCGGACAGCTACAATGAGCAGTTCTTC
>NA|NA|TRBV3-1/TRBV3-2|TRBJ2-7
CASSQRGKLNEQYF
TGTGCCAGCAGCCAGCGGGGAAAGCTCAACGAGCAGTACTTC
>NA|few|TRBV7-8|TRBJ1-5
CASSLQGHNQPQHF
TGTGCCAGCAGCTTGCAGGGACACAATCAGCCCCAGCATTTT
>TRBD2|NA|TRBV5-1|TRBJ2-3
CASSLDGGGDVLTDTQYF
TGCGCCAGCAGCTTGGATGGCGGGGGGGATGTACTCACAGATACGCAGTATTTT
>TRBD1|NA|TRBV7-2|TRBJ1-2
CASSWGQGSYTF
TGTGCCAGCAGCTGGGGACAGGGTAGCTACACCTTC
>TRBD2|NA|TRBV6-5|TRBJ2-3
CASRSSGSTDTQYF
TGTGCCAGCAGGTCTAGCGGAAGCACAGATACGCAGTATTTT
>TRBD1|NA|TRBV15|TRBJ2-2
CATSRGHRGKAGELFF
TGTGCCACCAGCAGAGGCCACAGGGGGAAGGCCGGGGAGCTGTTTTTT